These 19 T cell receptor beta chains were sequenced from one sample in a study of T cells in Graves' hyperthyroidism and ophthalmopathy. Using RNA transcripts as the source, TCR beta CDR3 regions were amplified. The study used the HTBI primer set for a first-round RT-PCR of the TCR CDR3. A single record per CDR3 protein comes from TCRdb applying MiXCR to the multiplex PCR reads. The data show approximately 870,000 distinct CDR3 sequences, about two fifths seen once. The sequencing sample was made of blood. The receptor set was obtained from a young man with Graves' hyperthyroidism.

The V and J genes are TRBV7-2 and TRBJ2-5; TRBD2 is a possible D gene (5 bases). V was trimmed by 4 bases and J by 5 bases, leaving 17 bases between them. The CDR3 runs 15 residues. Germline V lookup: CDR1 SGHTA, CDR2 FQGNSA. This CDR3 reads CASSSGLVVGETQYF. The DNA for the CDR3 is TGTGCCAGCAGCTCTGGACTGGTGGTAGGGGAGACCCAGTACTTC.

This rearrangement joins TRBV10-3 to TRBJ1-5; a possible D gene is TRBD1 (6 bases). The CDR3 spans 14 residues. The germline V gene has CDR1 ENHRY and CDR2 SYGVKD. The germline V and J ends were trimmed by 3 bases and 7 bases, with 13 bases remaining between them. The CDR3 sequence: CAISDSGEGQPQHF. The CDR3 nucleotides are TGTGCCATCAGTGACTCAGGGGAAGGGCAGCCCCAGCATTTT.

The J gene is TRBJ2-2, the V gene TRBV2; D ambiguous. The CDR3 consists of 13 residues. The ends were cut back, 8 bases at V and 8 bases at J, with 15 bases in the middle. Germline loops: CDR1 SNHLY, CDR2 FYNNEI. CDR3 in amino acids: CASSLGHGGELFF. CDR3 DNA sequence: TGTGCCAGCTCACTCGGGCATGGAGGGGAGCTGTTTTTT.

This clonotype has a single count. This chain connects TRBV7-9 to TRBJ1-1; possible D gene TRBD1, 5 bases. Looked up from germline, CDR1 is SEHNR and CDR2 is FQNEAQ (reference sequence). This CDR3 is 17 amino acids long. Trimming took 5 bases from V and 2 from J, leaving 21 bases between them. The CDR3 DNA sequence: TGTGCCAGCAGCCAAGAAGTTCCCGGGACCTCAAACACTGAAGCTTTCTTT. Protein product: CASSQEVPGTSNTEAFF.

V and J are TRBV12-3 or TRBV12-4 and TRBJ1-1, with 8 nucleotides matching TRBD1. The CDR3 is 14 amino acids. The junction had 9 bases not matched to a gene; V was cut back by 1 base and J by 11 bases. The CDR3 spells CASSLDRGKDGAFF. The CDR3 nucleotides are TGTGCCAGCAGTTTAGACAGGGGGAAAGATGGGGCTTTCTTT.

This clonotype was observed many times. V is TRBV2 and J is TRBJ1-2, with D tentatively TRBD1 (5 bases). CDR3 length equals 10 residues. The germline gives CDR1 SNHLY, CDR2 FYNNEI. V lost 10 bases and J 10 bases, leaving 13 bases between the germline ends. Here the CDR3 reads CANLGLSYTF. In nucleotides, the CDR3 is TGTGCCAACCTGGGACTCTCCTACACCTTC.

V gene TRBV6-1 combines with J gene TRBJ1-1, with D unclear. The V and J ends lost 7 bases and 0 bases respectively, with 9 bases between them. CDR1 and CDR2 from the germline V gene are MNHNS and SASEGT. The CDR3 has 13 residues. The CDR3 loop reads CASMVAVNTEAFF. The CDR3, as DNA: TGTGCCAGCATGGTGGCGGTGAACACTGAAGCTTTCTTT.

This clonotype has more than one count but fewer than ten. CDR3 sequence (DNA): TGTGCCAGCAGCTCTCAAGTCACCGGGGAGCTGTTTTTT. It specifies CASSSQVTGELFF. The chain has TRBV7-9 and TRBJ2-2; the D is unclear. The V end lost 4 bases, the J end lost 4 bases, and 7 bases lay between the germline ends. This CDR3 contains 13 residues. CDR1 is SEHNR, CDR2 FQNEAQ, per germline (reference sequence).

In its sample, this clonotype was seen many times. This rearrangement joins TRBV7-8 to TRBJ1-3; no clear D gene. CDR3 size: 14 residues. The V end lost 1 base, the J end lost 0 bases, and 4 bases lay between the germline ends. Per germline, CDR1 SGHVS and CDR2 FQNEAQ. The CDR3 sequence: CASSLVFSGNTIYF. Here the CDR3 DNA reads TGTGCCAGCAGCTTAGTGTTCTCTGGAAACACCATATATTTT.

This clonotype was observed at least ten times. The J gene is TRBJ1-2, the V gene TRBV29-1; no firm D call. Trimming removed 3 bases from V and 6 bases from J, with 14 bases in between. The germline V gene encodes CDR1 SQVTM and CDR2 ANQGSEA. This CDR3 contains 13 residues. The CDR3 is CSVDGSGWDGYTF. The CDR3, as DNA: TGCAGCGTTGATGGCTCCGGTTGGGATGGCTACACCTTC.

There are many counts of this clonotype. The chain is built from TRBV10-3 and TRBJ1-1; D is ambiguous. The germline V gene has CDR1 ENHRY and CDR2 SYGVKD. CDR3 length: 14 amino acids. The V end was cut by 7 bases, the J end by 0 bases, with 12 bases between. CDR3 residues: CAITQTDLNTEAFF. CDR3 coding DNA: TGTGCCATCACTCAGACGGACTTGAACACTGAAGCTTTCTTT.

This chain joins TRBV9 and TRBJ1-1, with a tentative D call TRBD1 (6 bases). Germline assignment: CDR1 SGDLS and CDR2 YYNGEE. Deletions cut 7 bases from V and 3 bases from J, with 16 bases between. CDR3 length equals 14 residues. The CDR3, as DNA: TGTGCCAGCTCACCCCTCCGGGGGCACACTGAAGCTTTCTTT. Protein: CASSPLRGHTEAFF.

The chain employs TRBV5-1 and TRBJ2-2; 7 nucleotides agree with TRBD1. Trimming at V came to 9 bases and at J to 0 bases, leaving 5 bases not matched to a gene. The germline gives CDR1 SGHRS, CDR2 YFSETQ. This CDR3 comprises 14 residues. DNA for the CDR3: TGCGCCACGTACCAGGGGGCGAACACCGGGGAGCTGTTTTTT. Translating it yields CATYQGANTGELFF.

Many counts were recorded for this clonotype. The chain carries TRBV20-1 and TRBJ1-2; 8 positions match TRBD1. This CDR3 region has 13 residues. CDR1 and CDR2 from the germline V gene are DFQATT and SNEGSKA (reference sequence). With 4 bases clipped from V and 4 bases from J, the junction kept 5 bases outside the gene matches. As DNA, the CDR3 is TGCAGTGCTACGCATGACAGGGGCTATGGCTACACCTTC. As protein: CSATHDRGYGYTF.

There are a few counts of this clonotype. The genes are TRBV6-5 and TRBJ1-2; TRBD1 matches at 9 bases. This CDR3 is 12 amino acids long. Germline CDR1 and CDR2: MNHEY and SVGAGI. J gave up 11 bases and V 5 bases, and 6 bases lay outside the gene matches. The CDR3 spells CASSPRTGVYTF. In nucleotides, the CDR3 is TGTGCCAGCAGTCCCCGGACAGGGGTATACACCTTC.

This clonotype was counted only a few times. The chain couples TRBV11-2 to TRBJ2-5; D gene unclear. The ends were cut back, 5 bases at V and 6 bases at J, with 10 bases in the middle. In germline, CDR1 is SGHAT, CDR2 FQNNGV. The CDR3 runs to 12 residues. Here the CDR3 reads CASSPSGKTQYF. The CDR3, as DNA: TGTGCCAGCAGCCCCTCCGGAAAGACCCAGTACTTC. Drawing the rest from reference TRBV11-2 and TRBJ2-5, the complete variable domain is EAGVAQSPRYKIIEKRQSVAFWCNPISGHATLYWYQQILGQGPKLLIQFQNNGVVDDSQLPKDRFSAERLKGVDSTLKIQPAKLEDSAVYLCASSPSGKTQYFGPGTRLLVL.

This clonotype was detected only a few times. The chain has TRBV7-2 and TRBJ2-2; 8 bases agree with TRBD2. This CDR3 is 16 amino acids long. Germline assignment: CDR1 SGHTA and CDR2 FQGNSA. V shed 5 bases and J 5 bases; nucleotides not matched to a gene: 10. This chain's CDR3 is CASSHARTSKTGELFF. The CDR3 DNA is TGTGCCAGCAGCCACGCAAGGACTAGCAAAACCGGGGAGCTGTTTTTT.

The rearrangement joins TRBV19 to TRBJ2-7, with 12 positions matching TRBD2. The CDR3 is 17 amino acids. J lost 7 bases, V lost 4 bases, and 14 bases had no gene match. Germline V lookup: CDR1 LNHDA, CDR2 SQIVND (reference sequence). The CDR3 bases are TGTGCCAGTAGTAGGAGGACGGGGACTAGCGGGCTTGGGGAGCAGTACTTC. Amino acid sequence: CASSRRTGTSGLGEQYF.

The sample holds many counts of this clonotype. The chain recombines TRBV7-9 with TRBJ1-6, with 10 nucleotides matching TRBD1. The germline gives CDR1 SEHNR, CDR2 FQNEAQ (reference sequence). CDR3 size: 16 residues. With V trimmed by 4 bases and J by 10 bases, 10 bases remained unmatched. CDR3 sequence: CASSSSYGTGESPLHF. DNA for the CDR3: TGTGCCAGCAGCTCTTCCTATGGGACAGGGGAATCACCCCTCCACTTT.